This paragraph covers one T cell receptor beta chain sequence. The target of this receptor is not known. Base quality data are lacking; no much larger clone is found one base away. This specimen belongs to a study of OX40 agonist ivuxolimab in advanced cancers. In the study overall: Ivuxolimab was a fully human IgG2 agonistic monoclonal antibody targeting the costimulatory receptor OX40 (CD134). Intravenous ivuxolimab was administered to patients every 2 weeks at six dose levels: 0.01, 0.1, 0.3, 1.5, 3 and 10 mg/kg. Among the 52 dose-escalation patients, about 19 had hepatocellular carcinoma, approximately 15 melanoma, 9 renal cell carcinoma and 9 head and neck cancer. The dose-escalation cohort was around 83% male with a mean age of 60 years, ranging from roughly 20 to 80. Patients were allowed to have had prior anti-PD-1, anti-PD-L1 or anti-CTLA-4 therapy, and 30% to 40% of the dose-escalation patients had been treated with checkpoint inhibitors. Partial responses were achieved by three dose-escalation patients, of whom one had hepatocellular carcinoma and two had cutaneous melanoma. Peripheral TCRbeta sequencing was intended to test whether TCR sequence diversity was altered and clonal T-cell expansion was caused by ivuxolimab. The paper reports the monotherapy dose-escalation portion (N ≈ 50 patients) of the phase I ivuxolimab trial. Overall study outcomes, separate from this receptor: At doses from 0.1 to 3.0 mg/kg, clonal expansion was seen in both CD4+ and CD8+ blood T cells between baseline and week 6. Low levels of normalized T-cell clonal expansion were also seen in some patients who did not respond. In the 0.1-3.0 mg/kg groups, partial responders were among the patients with the lowest normalized peripheral clonal expansion, particularly in CD8+ T cells. After ivuxolimab, CD8+ T cells had more expanded clones than CD4+ T cells on average. Which antigens the clonally expanded peripheral T cells were specific for was not determined.

Genomic DNA was extracted from sorted cells for sequencing of the TCRbeta CDR3 region. TCRbeta CDR3 regions were sequenced using the immunoSEQ Assay. TCRdb provides this immuneACCESS table in a form limited to in-frame rearrangements. Some clones are lacking; in checked studies, under half of them reflect an unresolved V gene, and why the rest are absent is not known. Counted in this sample were about 70,000 clones; 85% to 90% of them appeared once. The ten largest clones capture 2% to 2.5% of the sample. The germline V gene (reference sequence) gives CDR1 as MNHEY and CDR2 as SMNVEV. There are 15 amino acids in the CDR3, from cysteine to phenylalanine inclusive. CDR3 DNA only is kept here, 45 bases in frame from base 1. V is trimmed back by 5 bases and J by 3 bases, and the junction contains 6 bases that no gene match accounts for. Patients with a history of autoimmune disease or receiving systemic immunosuppression were excluded from the trial. Peripheral blood for TCR sequencing was collected from all dose cohorts at baseline, on cycle 4 day 1, and on cycle 7 day 1. The samples were drawn from a first-in-human, open-label, multicenter phase I dose-escalation trial of ivuxolimab. The trial enrolled adults with locally advanced or metastatic head and neck squamous cell, hepatocellular, melanoma or renal cell carcinoma. CD4+ and CD8+ T cells were sorted separately from peripheral blood before TCR sequencing.

Sequencing used CD4+ or CD8+ T cells sorted from blood, obtained in a trial of the OX40 agonist ivuxolimab. The chain links TRBV27 with TRBJ2-5; 10 bases in between match TRBD2. This TCR came from an adult with an advanced solid tumor such as melanoma, head and neck, liver or kidney cancer. The CDR3 in this case is CASSPLAGAKETQYF. The DNA sequence reads TGTGCCAGCAGTCCCCTAGCGGGGGCCAAAGAGACCCAGTACTTC.